Listed below are T cell receptor beta chains from one sample, sequenced in a study of CD8 T cells in ankylosing spondylitis. MiXCR, applied by TCRdb to the 5' RACE reads, yields one record per CDR3 protein. The sample yields roughly 670,000 distinct CDR3 sequences, around 17% seen once. Sequencing used blood, either unsorted or a sorted T cell fraction (not recorded which). The receptors come from a male donor with ankylosing spondylitis. The CDR3 runs from the conserved cysteine through the conserved F or W. The D gene is left open where the match is weak. Rows give clone size only sometimes, using once, few, many, or a class for an expanded clone.

v_gene	d_gene	j_gene	abundance	len	CDR3nt	CDR3aa
TRBV12-3/TRBV12-4	.	TRBJ2-1	.	13	TGTGCCAGCAGTGGGTATGGGGGCGGGGAGCAGTTCTTC	CASSGYGGGEQFF
TRBV6-5	.	TRBJ1-1	many	12	TGTGCCAGCAGTTACCAGAACACTGAAGCTTTCTTT	CASSYQNTEAFF
TRBV6-5	.	TRBJ2-1	few	16	TGTGCCAGCAGTTACGGGTCTAGCGGACAGAGGCATGAGCAGTTCTTC	CASSYGSSGQRHEQFF
TRBV20-1	.	TRBJ1-1	few	14	TGCAGCACTTTTGGAGGGACGGTGAACACTGAAGCTTTCTTT	CSTFGGTVNTEAFF
TRBV12-3/TRBV12-4	.	TRBJ1-1	.	13	TGTGCCAGCAGGTCTAAGGGGTTCACTGAAGCTTTCTTT	CASRSKGFTEAFF
TRBV4-1	TRBD2	TRBJ2-3	few	19	TGCGCCAGCAGCCAAGAAAAGGTTAGCGGGAGGAGGAGCACAGATACGCAGTATTTT	CASSQEKVSGRRSTDTQYF
TRBV28	TRBD2	TRBJ2-7	many	14	TGTGCCAGCAGTTTAGGCGGGGGGCTATTCGAGCAGTACTTC	CASSLGGGLFEQYF
TRBV4-3	.	TRBJ2-2	few	15	TGCGCCAGCAGCCAAGATCATCACATCGGCGGGGAGCTGTTTTTT	CASSQDHHIGGELFF
TRBV6-1	TRBD2	TRBJ2-3	few	15	TGTGCCAGCAGCCATAGCGGGGGGGCGATAGATACGCAGTATTTT	CASSHSGGAIDTQYF
TRBV5-1	.	TRBJ2-7	.	17	TGCGCCAGCAGCCGTTCGGGGGGACAGGCGGCATCCTACGAGCAGTACTTC	CASSRSGGQAASYEQYF
TRBV6-2/TRBV6-3	.	TRBJ1-5	.	13	TGTGCCAGCAGTTCTTCCGTGGGTCAGCCCCAGCATTTT	CASSSSVGQPQHF
TRBV7-8	.	TRBJ1-2	many	13	TGTGCCAGCAGCTTAGCTGGCTTCTATGGCTACACCTTC	CASSLAGFYGYTF
TRBV20-1	.	TRBJ2-5	.	15	TGCAGTGCTAGAGATGGACTTGAGCCTCAAGAGACCCAGTACTTC	CSARDGLEPQETQYF
TRBV13	TRBD2	TRBJ2-1	few	15	TGTGCCAGCAGCTTGGAAGCGGGAGAGTACAATGAGCAGTTCTTC	CASSLEAGEYNEQFF
TRBV4-3	TRBD1	TRBJ2-1	many	18	TGCGCCAGCAGCCAAGTAGCCGGGACAGGGCCCTCCTACAATGAGCAGTTCTTC	CASSQVAGTGPSYNEQFF
TRBV20-1	TRBD2	TRBJ2-7	.	12	TGCAGTGCTAGGCTAGCGGCTTACGAGCAGTACTTC	CSARLAAYEQYF
TRBV3-1	.	TRBJ2-1	.	13	TGTGCCAGCAGGACGACTGGCTACAATGAGCAGTTCTTC	CASRTTGYNEQFF
TRBV4-1	.	TRBJ2-2	.	12	TGCGCCAGCAGCCGCCAACCCGGGGAGCTGTTTTTT	CASSRQPGELFF
TRBV6-2/TRBV6-3	TRBD1	TRBJ2-5	few	16	TGTGCCAGCAGGTTGACAGGGGCATATAACGATGAGACCCAGTACTTC	CASRLTGAYNDETQYF
TRBV11-1	TRBD2	TRBJ2-1	.	20	TGTGCCAGCAGCTTAGCTGGACTAGCGGGAGGGCCGAGCTCCTACAATGAGCAGTTCTTC	CASSLAGLAGGPSSYNEQFF
TRBV12-3/TRBV12-4	.	TRBJ1-1	.	13	TGTGCCAGCTCCAAAAGGGGTGGCACTGAAGCTTTCTTT	CASSKRGGTEAFF
TRBV6-2/TRBV6-3	.	TRBJ2-3	few	15	TGTGCCAGCAGTTACTCGCGGGGATTCACAGATACGCAGTATTTT	CASSYSRGFTDTQYF
TRBV10-3	TRBD1	TRBJ2-3	many	14	TGTGCCAACGGCCCGGGACAGGGAATAGATACGCAGTATTTT	CANGPGQGIDTQYF
TRBV5-1	.	TRBJ2-1	few	14	TGCGCCAGCAGCTTGGAAGGAGGGGAAGGTGAGCAGTTCTTC	CASSLEGGEGEQFF
TRBV5-1	.	TRBJ1-2	few	15	TGCGCCAGCAGCTTGGATGGGTCGAAGGGCTATGGCTACACCTTC	CASSLDGSKGYGYTF
TRBV3-1	.	TRBJ2-1	many	12	TGTGCCAGCAGCCAAGAGGGTGTCCTGCAGTTCTTC	CASSQEGVLQFF
TRBV12-3/TRBV12-4	.	TRBJ1-5	.	13	TGTGCCAGCGCCCCCAGGGGTATACAGCCCCAGCATTTT	CASAPRGIQPQHF
TRBV29-1	TRBD2	TRBJ2-7	few	14	TGCAGCGCACACGGGGGAGGGGCGGATTACGAGCAGTACTTC	CSAHGGGADYEQYF
TRBV7-9	.	TRBJ1-2	.	11	TGTGCCAGCAGCTTAGTTAGAGGCTACACCTTC	CASSLVRGYTF
TRBV7-9	.	TRBJ2-1	.	16	TGTGCCAGCAGCTTACCCGGTGAGAGCTCCTACAATGAGCAGTTCTTC	CASSLPGESSYNEQFF
TRBV20-1	.	TRBJ2-4	many	13	TGCAGTGCTTCAGACACGGTCGAGGACATTCAGTACTTC	CSASDTVEDIQYF
TRBV20-1	.	TRBJ1-1	.	14	TGCAGTGCTACTGAAGGGGGATTGAAAACTGAAGCTTTCTTT	CSATEGGLKTEAFF
TRBV20-1	TRBD1	TRBJ1-2	.	14	TGCAGTGCTCCCCTCCAAACAGGGGATAAGGGCTACACCTTC	CSAPLQTGDKGYTF
TRBV4-3	.	TRBJ2-1	many	13	TGCGCCAGCAGCCAAGCGGGCAACAATGAGCAGTTCTTC	CASSQAGNNEQFF
TRBV9	TRBD2	TRBJ2-3	.	14	TGTGCCAGCAGCGTGGGGGGGGGAAGAGATACGCAGTATTTT	CASSVGGGRDTQYF
TRBV9	TRBD2	TRBJ2-7	few	17	TGTGCCAGCAGCGAGGGGGGGACTAGCGGGAGCTCCTACGAGCAGTACTTC	CASSEGGTSGSSYEQYF
TRBV10-2	.	TRBJ1-5	.	14	TGCGCCAGCAGCGACAGGTCTGGCAATCAGCCCCAGCATTTT	CASSDRSGNQPQHF
TRBV20-1	TRBD2	TRBJ2-1	few	11	TGCACCGGCGGGAGGGGGAATGAGCAGTTCTTC	CTGGRGNEQFF
TRBV13	TRBD1	TRBJ1-4	.	15	TGTGCCAGCAGCGCCCGACAGGGGGCAGCTGAAAAACTGTTTTTT	CASSARQGAAEKLFF
TRBV6-2/TRBV6-3	.	TRBJ2-7	few	15	TGTGCCAGCAGTTACTCGATACCCGCCGTCTACGAGCAGTACTTC	CASSYSIPAVYEQYF